These T cell receptor beta chains were read from a single sample in a study of blood T cell repertoires in COVID-19. Some clones are missing from TCRdb's copy, which holds only in-frame ones; the method was immunoSEQ multiplex PCR. This table holds over 100,000 clones, more than 75% found once. The sequenced sample was peripheral blood. The receptors originated from a man between 65 and 85 years old with acute or convalescent COVID-19. Both conserved end residues are part of each CDR3. The D gene is left open where the match is weak. Size values are once, few and many counts, or a class for expanded clones, and some rows have none.

clone_size: -; d_call: TRBD2; j_call: TRBJ2-3; v_call: TRBV9; cdr3_aa: CASSVGSSGSADTQYF; cdr3_nt: TGTGCCAGCAGCGTAGGTAGTAGCGGGAGCGCAGATACGCAGTATTTT
clone_size: -; d_call: TRBD1; j_call: TRBJ1-1; v_call: TRBV9; cdr3_aa: CASSPGQGIVGTEAFF; cdr3_nt: TGTGCCAGCAGCCCGGGACAGGGGATTGTGGGGACTGAAGCTTTCTTT
clone_size: -; d_call: -; j_call: TRBJ1-1; v_call: TRBV28; cdr3_aa: CASSIMNTEAFF; cdr3_nt: TGTGCCAGCAGCATCATGAACACTGAAGCTTTCTTT
clone_size: -; d_call: TRBD1; j_call: TRBJ1-6; v_call: TRBV7-3; cdr3_aa: CASSFMGQGDSPLHF; cdr3_nt: TGTGCCAGCAGCTTTATGGGACAGGGTGATTCACCCCTCCACTTT
clone_size: few; d_call: -; j_call: TRBJ2-1; v_call: TRBV9; cdr3_aa: CASSVDRELYNEQFF; cdr3_nt: TGTGCCAGCAGCGTAGACCGGGAGCTCTACAATGAGCAGTTCTTC
clone_size: -; d_call: -; j_call: TRBJ1-1; v_call: TRBV28; cdr3_aa: CASRASGATEAFF; cdr3_nt: TGTGCCAGCAGGGCTTCAGGGGCCACTGAAGCTTTCTTT
clone_size: -; d_call: TRBD1; j_call: TRBJ1-6; v_call: TRBV3-1/TRBV3-2; cdr3_aa: CASSHRDRGGDSPLHF; cdr3_nt: TGTGCCAGCAGCCACCGGGACAGGGGGGGCGATTCACCCCTCCACTTT
clone_size: -; d_call: -; j_call: TRBJ1-2; v_call: TRBV19; cdr3_aa: CASIPGAQGFNYGYTF; cdr3_nt: TGTGCCAGTATCCCAGGGGCCCAGGGCTTTAACTATGGCTACACCTTC
clone_size: -; d_call: -; j_call: TRBJ1-3; v_call: TRBV15; cdr3_aa: CATSRDRGSGNTIYF; cdr3_nt: TGTGCCACCAGCAGAGATAGGGGTTCTGGAAACACCATATATTTT
clone_size: -; d_call: -; j_call: TRBJ2-6; v_call: TRBV2; cdr3_aa: CASSLQGAGANVLTF; cdr3_nt: TGTGCCAGCAGTCTACAGGGAGCTGGGGCCAACGTCCTGACTTTC
clone_size: -; d_call: TRBD1; j_call: TRBJ1-5; v_call: TRBV19; cdr3_aa: CASSKKDRGLQPQHF; cdr3_nt: TGTGCCAGTAGTAAAAAGGACAGGGGGCTTCAGCCCCAGCATTTT
clone_size: once; d_call: TRBD2; j_call: TRBJ2-3; v_call: TRBV2; cdr3_aa: CASSAVKGLAGATDTQYF; cdr3_nt: TGTGCCAGCAGTGCAGTTAAGGGACTAGCGGGGGCCACAGATACGCAGTATTTT
clone_size: -; d_call: TRBD1; j_call: TRBJ2-5; v_call: TRBV24-1; cdr3_aa: CATSAGGVSETQYF; cdr3_nt: TGTGCCACCAGTGCAGGGGGCGTCTCAGAGACCCAGTACTTC
clone_size: -; d_call: -; j_call: TRBJ1-6; v_call: TRBV27; cdr3_aa: CASSGTGTTNSPLHF; cdr3_nt: TGTGCCAGCAGCGGAACCGGGACAACTAATTCACCCCTCCACTTT
clone_size: -; d_call: -; j_call: TRBJ1-1; v_call: TRBV19; cdr3_aa: CASRSGQPYTEAFF; cdr3_nt: TGTGCCAGTAGAAGCGGACAGCCATACACTGAAGCTTTCTTT
clone_size: -; d_call: -; j_call: TRBJ1-1; v_call: TRBV5-1; cdr3_aa: CASSLAYGNTEAFF; cdr3_nt: TGCGCCAGCAGCTTGGCGTACGGGAACACTGAAGCTTTCTTT
clone_size: -; d_call: -; j_call: TRBJ2-3; v_call: TRBV5-1; cdr3_aa: CASSLARGARTDTQYF; cdr3_nt: TGCGCCAGCAGCTTGGCGCGCGGGGCACGCACAGATACGCAGTATTTT
clone_size: -; d_call: -; j_call: TRBJ2-2; v_call: TRBV5-4; cdr3_aa: CASSLAGGGELFF; cdr3_nt: TGTGCCAGCAGCTTGGCCGGAGGAGGGGAGCTGTTTTTT
clone_size: -; d_call: -; j_call: TRBJ2-2; v_call: TRBV27; cdr3_aa: CASSINTGITGELFF; cdr3_nt: TGTGCCAGCAGTATCAATACAGGGATCACCGGGGAGCTGTTTTTT
clone_size: -; d_call: -; j_call: TRBJ1-2; v_call: TRBV5-4; cdr3_aa: CASTRGVVTNYGYTF; cdr3_nt: TGTGCCAGCACCCGCGGGGTGGTGACTAACTATGGCTACACCTTC
clone_size: -; d_call: TRBD1; j_call: TRBJ2-1; v_call: TRBV7-2; cdr3_aa: CASSSQRTGGNNEQFF; cdr3_nt: TGTGCCAGCAGCTCACAGCGAACAGGGGGCAACAATGAGCAGTTCTTC
clone_size: -; d_call: -; j_call: TRBJ1-1; v_call: TRBV6-5; cdr3_aa: CASSLGELSAFF; cdr3_nt: TGTGCCAGCAGTTTGGGCGAGTTGTCGGCTTTCTTT
clone_size: -; d_call: -; j_call: TRBJ1-5; v_call: TRBV28; cdr3_aa: CASSLGGSNQPQHF; cdr3_nt: TGTGCCAGCAGTTTAGGAGGTAGCAATCAGCCCCAGCATTTT
clone_size: -; d_call: -; j_call: TRBJ2-3; v_call: TRBV6-5; cdr3_aa: CATQTGSTDTQYF; cdr3_nt: TGTGCCACTCAAACGGGGAGCACAGATACGCAGTATTTT
clone_size: few; d_call: -; j_call: TRBJ1-2; v_call: TRBV6-1; cdr3_aa: CASSDIMDRLNYGYTF; cdr3_nt: TGTGCCAGCAGTGATATTATGGACAGACTGAACTATGGCTACACCTTC
clone_size: -; d_call: TRBD2; j_call: TRBJ2-3; v_call: TRBV5-1; cdr3_aa: CASSSRLGSGRADTQYF; cdr3_nt: TGCGCCAGCAGCTCCAGGCTAGGTAGCGGGAGGGCAGATACGCAGTATTTT
clone_size: -; d_call: -; j_call: TRBJ2-2; v_call: TRBV6-1; cdr3_aa: CASSSRVRRTGELFF; cdr3_nt: TGTGCCAGCAGTTCCCGGGTCCGTCGCACCGGGGAGCTGTTTTTT
clone_size: -; d_call: TRBD1; j_call: TRBJ1-2; v_call: TRBV19; cdr3_aa: CASSIEGTGANYGYTF; cdr3_nt: TGTGCCAGTAGTATAGAGGGAACAGGGGCGAACTATGGCTACACCTTC
clone_size: once; d_call: -; j_call: TRBJ2-1; v_call: TRBV12-3/TRBV12-4; cdr3_aa: CASSLERVEQFF; cdr3_nt: TGTGCCAGCAGTTTAGAGAGGGTTGAGCAGTTCTTC
clone_size: -; d_call: -; j_call: TRBJ2-4; v_call: TRBV7-2; cdr3_aa: CASSTRRGADIQYF; cdr3_nt: TGTGCCAGCAGCACCCGAAGGGGCGCGGACATTCAGTACTTC
clone_size: -; d_call: TRBD2; j_call: TRBJ2-1; v_call: TRBV5-1; cdr3_aa: CASSFKSGGANEQFF; cdr3_nt: TGCGCCAGCAGCTTTAAGAGCGGGGGGGCGAATGAGCAGTTCTTC
clone_size: -; d_call: TRBD1; j_call: TRBJ2-1; v_call: TRBV7-2; cdr3_aa: CASRTGDRGYNEQFF; cdr3_nt: TGTGCCAGCAGAACAGGGGACCGGGGCTACAATGAGCAGTTCTTC
clone_size: -; d_call: TRBD1; j_call: TRBJ1-1; v_call: TRBV28; cdr3_aa: CASNLNRATGGLSVGMNTEAFF; cdr3_nt: TGTGCCAGCAACCTCAATCGGGCGACAGGGGGCTTATCAGTTGGCATGAACACTGAAGCTTTCTTT